This record concerns one T cell receptor (beta chain) sequence. Antigen unknown. The data were obtained in a study of brain T cells in children with intractable seizures. Germline-derived CDR1 and CDR2 are LGHDT and YNNKEL (reference sequence). The CDR3 contains 13 residues. V was cut by 4 bases and J by 0 bases, with 1 base left in between. Only in-frame clones appear in the TCRdb table, and some are missing; sequencing was by immunoSEQ multiplex PCR. The table includes 1,400 or so clones, about four fifths detected once. General study findings and limits: Absence of clones before surgery may stem from lower sequencing depth. Only CDR3 sequence similarity suggested viral specificity, without known HCMV serostatus. Each case's top public CDR3 resembled known HCMV, EBV or influenza A CDR3s.

The sequenced cases were selected for having the highest brain T cell transcript signatures. Patients received at least one anti-epileptic drug before surgery. V and J are TRBV3-1 (or the pseudogene TRBV3-2) and TRBJ2-6; D unresolved. The sequence derives from a boy aged 10-17 years with focal cortical dysplasia and intractable seizures. The source was resected brain tissue, collected at surgery. The chain's CDR3 is CASSPSGANVLTF. CDR3 sequence (DNA): TGTGCCAGCAGCCCCTCTGGGGCCAACGTCCTGACTTTC.